This T cell receptor (beta chain) was found in a study of T cell clonality in common variable immunodeficiency. This clone was counted ten times or more. The read gets to within 3 residues of the CDR3 end, and the germline J gene fills in the rest. Germline loops: CDR1 LGHNA, CDR2 YNFKEQ. The CDR3 spans 17 residues. The V segment lost 4 bases and the J segment 2 bases; nucleotides outside the gene matches: 8. Clones were sequenced by immunoSEQ multiplex PCR, and TCRdb holds only the in-frame ones, with some missing. This sample comprises approximately 64,000 clones, none seen once only. The sequence came from a person aged 18-69 years in good health. V and J are TRBV4-2 and TRBJ2-3, with TRBD2 matching 11 bases. Sequenced sample: peripheral blood mononuclear cells. This CDR3 reads CASSPGTSGRNTDTQYF. Incomplete CDR3 DNA: TGTGCCAGCAGCCCAGGGACTAGCGGAAGAAACACAGATACG.